This T cell receptor (beta chain) appears in the sequencing data of a study of cytomegalovirus exposure and HLA in healthy donors. Study-level findings and limits: The authors reported that TCR beta sequences could predict HLA-A and HLA-B alleles. These predictions were accurate for most subjects in the first cohort. As immune exposure information, only CMV serostatus was available.

The PCR had 60 Vbeta and 13 Jbeta primers. Profiled with immunoSEQ multiplex PCR; TCRdb holds only in-frame clones, not every one. The sample includes around 85,000 clones, around 80% of them seen just once. The V gene's germline CDR1 is PRHDT and CDR2 FYEKMQ (reference sequence). Deletions cut 5 bases from V and 2 bases from J, with 24 bases between. There are 18 residues in the CDR3. Comment on this clone: The antigen remains unidentified.

The sequenced sample consisted of PBMCs. The genes are TRBV13 and TRBJ1-1; D call uncertain. The TCR sequence derives from a male donor in good health and CMV-seronegative. CDR3 coding DNA: TGTGCCAGCAGCCACCAAAAGGCCCTAACAGTTCTCAACACTGAAGCTTTCTTT. Translated: CASSHQKALTVLNTEAFF.